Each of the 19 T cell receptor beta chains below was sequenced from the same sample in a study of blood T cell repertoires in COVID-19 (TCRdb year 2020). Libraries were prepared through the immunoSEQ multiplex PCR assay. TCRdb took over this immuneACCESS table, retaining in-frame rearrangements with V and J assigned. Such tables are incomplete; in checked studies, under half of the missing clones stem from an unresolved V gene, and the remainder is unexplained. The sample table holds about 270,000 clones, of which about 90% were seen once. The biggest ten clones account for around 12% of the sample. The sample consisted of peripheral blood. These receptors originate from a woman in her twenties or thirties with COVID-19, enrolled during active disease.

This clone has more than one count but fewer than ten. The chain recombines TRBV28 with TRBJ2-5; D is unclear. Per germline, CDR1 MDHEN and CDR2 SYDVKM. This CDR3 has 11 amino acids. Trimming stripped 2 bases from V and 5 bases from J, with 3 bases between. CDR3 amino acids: CASSLRETQYF. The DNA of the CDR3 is TGTGCCAGCAGTTTACGGGAGACCCAGTACTTC.

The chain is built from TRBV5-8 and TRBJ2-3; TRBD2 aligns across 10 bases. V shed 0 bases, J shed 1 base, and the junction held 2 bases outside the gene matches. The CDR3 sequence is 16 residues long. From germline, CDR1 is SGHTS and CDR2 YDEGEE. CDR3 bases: TGTGCCAGCAGCTTGGTCCTAGCGGGGGGCACAGATACGCAGTATTTT. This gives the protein CASSLVLAGGTDTQYF. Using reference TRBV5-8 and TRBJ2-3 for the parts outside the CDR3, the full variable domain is EAGVTQSPTHLIKTRGQQATLRCSPISGHTSVYWYQQALGLGLQFLLWYDEGEERNRGNFPPRFSGRQFPNYSSELNVNALELEDSALYLCASSLVLAGGTDTQYFGPGTRLTVL.

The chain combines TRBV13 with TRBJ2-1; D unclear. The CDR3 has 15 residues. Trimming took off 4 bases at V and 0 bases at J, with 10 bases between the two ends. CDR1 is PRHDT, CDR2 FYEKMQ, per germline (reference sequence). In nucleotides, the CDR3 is TGTGCCAGCAGCTCCACGGAGAGCTCCTACAATGAGCAGTTCTTC. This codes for CASSSTESSYNEQFF.

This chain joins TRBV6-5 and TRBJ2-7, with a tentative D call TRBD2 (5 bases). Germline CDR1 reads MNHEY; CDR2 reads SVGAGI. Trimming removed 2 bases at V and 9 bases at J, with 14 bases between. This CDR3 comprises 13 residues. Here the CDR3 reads CASSYRPARGQYF. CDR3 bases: TGTGCCAGCAGTTACCGCCCGGCACGGGGGCAGTACTTC.

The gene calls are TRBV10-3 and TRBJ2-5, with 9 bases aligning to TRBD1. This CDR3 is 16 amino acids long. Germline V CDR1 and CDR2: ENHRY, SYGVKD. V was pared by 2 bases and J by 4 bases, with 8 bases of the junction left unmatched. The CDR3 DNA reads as TGTGCCATCAGTGAGCCGGGACAGGGAGTACGAGAGACCCAGTACTTC. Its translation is CAISEPGQGVRETQYF.

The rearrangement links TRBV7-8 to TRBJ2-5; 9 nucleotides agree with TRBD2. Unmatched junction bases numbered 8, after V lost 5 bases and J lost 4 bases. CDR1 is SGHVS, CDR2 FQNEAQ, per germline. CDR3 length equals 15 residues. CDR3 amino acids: CASSHPKRGAETQYF. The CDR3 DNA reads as TGTGCCAGCAGCCACCCAAAGCGGGGGGCAGAGACCCAGTACTTC.

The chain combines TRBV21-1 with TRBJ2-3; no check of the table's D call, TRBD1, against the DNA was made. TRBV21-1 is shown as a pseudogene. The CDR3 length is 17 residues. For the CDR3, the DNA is TGTGCCAGGACGAGCACGACAGGCAGACCGAGCACAGATACGCAGTATTTT. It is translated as CARTSTTGRPSTDTQYF.

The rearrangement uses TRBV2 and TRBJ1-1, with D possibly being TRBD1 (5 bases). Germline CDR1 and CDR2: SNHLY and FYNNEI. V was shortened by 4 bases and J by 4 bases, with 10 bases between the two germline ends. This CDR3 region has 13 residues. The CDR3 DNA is TGTGCCAGCAGTGCCGACGGGGGCACTGAAGCTTTCTTT. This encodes CASSADGGTEAFF.

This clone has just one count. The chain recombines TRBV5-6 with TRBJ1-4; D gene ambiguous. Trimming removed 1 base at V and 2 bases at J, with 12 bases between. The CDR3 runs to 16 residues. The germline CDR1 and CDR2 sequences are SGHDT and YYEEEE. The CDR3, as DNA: TGTGCCAGCAGCTTGAGCTGGGGAGGGACTAATGAAAAACTGTTTTTT. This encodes CASSLSWGGTNEKLFF.

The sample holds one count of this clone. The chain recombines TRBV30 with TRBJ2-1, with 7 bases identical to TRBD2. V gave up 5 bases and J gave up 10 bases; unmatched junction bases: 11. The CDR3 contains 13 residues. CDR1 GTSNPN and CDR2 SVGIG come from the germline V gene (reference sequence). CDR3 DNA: TGTGCCTGGTCTAGCGGAGCGCAGCTGGAGCAGTTCTTC. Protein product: CAWSSGAQLEQFF.

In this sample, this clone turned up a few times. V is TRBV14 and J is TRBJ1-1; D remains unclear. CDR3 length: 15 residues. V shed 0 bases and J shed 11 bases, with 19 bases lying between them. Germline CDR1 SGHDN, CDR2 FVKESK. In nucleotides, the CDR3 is TGTGCCAGCAGCCAAGAATTAGGAGGACTCGCTGGGGCTTTCTTT. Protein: CASSQELGGLAGAFF.

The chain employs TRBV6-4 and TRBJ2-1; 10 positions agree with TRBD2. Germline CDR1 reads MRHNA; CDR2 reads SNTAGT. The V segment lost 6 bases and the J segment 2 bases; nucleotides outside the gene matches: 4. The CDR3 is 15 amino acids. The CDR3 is CASRVSGGAYNEQFF. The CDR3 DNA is TGTGCCAGCAGGGTCAGCGGGGGGGCCTACAATGAGCAGTTCTTC.

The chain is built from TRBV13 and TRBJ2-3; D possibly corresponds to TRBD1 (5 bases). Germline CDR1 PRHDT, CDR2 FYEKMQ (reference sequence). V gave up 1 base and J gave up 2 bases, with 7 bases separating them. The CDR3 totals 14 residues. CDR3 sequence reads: CASSLEGYTDTQYF. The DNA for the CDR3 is TGTGCCAGCAGCTTAGAGGGGTACACAGATACGCAGTATTTT. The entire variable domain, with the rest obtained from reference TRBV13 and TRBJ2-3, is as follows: AAGVIQSPRHLIKEKRETATLKCYPIPRHDTVYWYQQGPGQDPQFLISFYEKMQSDKGSIPDRFSAQQFSDYHSELNMSSLELGDSALYFCASSLEGYTDTQYFGPGTRLTVL.

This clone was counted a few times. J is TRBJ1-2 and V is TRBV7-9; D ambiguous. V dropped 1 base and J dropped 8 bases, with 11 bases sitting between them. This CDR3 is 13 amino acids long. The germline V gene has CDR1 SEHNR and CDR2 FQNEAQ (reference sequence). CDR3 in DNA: TGTGCCAGCAGCTTAGACCCGAAGGAGGGCTACACCTTC. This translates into CASSLDPKEGYTF.

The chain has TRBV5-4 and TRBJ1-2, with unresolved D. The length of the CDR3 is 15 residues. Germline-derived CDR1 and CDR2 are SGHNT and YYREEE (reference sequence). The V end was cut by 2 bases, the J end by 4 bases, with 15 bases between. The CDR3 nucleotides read TGTGCCAGCAGCTTTTTCCTTGAGGTCAGCTATGGCTACACCTTC. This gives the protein CASSFFLEVSYGYTF.

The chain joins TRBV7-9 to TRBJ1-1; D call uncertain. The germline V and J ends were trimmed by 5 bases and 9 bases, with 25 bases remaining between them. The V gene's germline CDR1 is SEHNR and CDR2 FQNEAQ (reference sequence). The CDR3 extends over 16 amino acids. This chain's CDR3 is CASSASPEGLSFQAFF. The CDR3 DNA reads TGTGCCAGCAGCGCCTCCCCGGAGGGTCTGTCCTTTCAAGCTTTCTTT.

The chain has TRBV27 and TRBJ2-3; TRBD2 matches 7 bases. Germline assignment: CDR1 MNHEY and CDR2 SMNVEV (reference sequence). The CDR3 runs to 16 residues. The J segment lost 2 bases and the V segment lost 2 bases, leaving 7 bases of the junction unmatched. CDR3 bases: TGTGCCAGCAGTTTAGGGCGGGGGATCAACACAGATACGCAGTATTTT. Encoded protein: CASSLGRGINTDTQYF.

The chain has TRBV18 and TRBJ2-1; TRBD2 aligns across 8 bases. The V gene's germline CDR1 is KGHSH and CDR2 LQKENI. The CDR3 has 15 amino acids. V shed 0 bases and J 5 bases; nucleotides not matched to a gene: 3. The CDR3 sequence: CASSPPSGVNNEQFF. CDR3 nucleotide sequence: TGTGCCAGCTCACCACCTAGCGGGGTAAACAATGAGCAGTTCTTC.

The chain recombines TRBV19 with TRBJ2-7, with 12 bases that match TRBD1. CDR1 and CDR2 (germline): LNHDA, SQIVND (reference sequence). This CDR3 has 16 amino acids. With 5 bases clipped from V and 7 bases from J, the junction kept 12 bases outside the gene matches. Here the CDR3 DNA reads TGTGCCAGTAGTGCTCCCCCCCGGGACAGGGGGCTAGAGCAGTACTTC. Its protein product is CASSAPPRDRGLEQYF. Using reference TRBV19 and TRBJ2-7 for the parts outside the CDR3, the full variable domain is DGGITQSPKYLFRKEGQNVTLSCEQNLNHDAMYWYRQDPGQGLRLIYYSQIVNDFQKGDIAEGYSVSREKKESFPLTVTSAQKNPTAFYLCASSAPPRDRGLEQYFGPGTRLTVT.